A selection of T cell receptor beta chains follows, all from one sample in a study of T cell repertoires in cytomegalovirus infection. TCRdb recomputed calls from the reads with MiXCR, one row per CDR3 protein. The table shows approximately 200,000 distinct CDR3 sequences, with approximately 22% occurring only once. Sample: CD8+ T cells from PBMCs. The receptor set was obtained from a human donor in good health (CMV status not recorded). Some clones in this sample may be carry-over from other donors' samples. Each CDR3 is given with its conserved first and last residue. The D gene is left open where the match is weak.

V gene: TRBV20-1; D gene: TRBD2; CDR3 protein: CSARKAGEQFF
V gene: TRBV11-3; D gene: NA; CDR3 protein: CASSLYRDPGTDTQYF
V gene: TRBV7-2; D gene: NA; CDR3 protein: CASSLPGPVATQYF
V gene: TRBV12-3/TRBV12-4; D gene: NA; CDR3 protein: CASSFVGGRVNEQFF
V gene: TRBV20-1; D gene: TRBD2; CDR3 protein: CSATGLAGAEKETQYF
V gene: TRBV7-2; D gene: NA; CDR3 protein: CASSLAPSGNTIYF
V gene: TRBV2; D gene: NA; CDR3 protein: CASIPNSYEQYF
V gene: TRBV7-6; D gene: TRBD1; CDR3 protein: CASSPDRVEEKLFF
V gene: TRBV7-9; D gene: NA; CDR3 protein: CASSSGWSTEAFF
V gene: TRBV12-3/TRBV12-4; D gene: TRBD1; CDR3 protein: CASSFSTGGNGYTF
V gene: TRBV6-6; D gene: TRBD1; CDR3 protein: CASSYRQGSTF
V gene: TRBV20-1; D gene: NA; CDR3 protein: CSARDQSETGELFF
V gene: TRBV10-3; D gene: TRBD1; CDR3 protein: CAISESGQVSLGDTEAFF
V gene: TRBV12-3/TRBV12-4; D gene: NA; CDR3 protein: CASSRGGATEAFF
V gene: TRBV4-1; D gene: NA; CDR3 protein: CASSQSPGNEQFF
V gene: TRBV7-2; D gene: NA; CDR3 protein: CASSLAWYEQYF
V gene: TRBV9; D gene: NA; CDR3 protein: CASSGDVLDGYTF
V gene: TRBV19; D gene: NA; CDR3 protein: CATTRQYTGELFF
V gene: TRBV7-9; D gene: NA; CDR3 protein: CASSGTRLNSYNEQFF
V gene: TRBV28; D gene: NA; CDR3 protein: CASSNLGYQETQYF
V gene: TRBV9; D gene: NA; CDR3 protein: CASSVGSNYGYTF
V gene: TRBV28; D gene: NA; CDR3 protein: CASSLFFPKPANYGYTF
V gene: TRBV7-6; D gene: NA; CDR3 protein: CASSLAPGEEAFF
V gene: TRBV12-3/TRBV12-4; D gene: NA; CDR3 protein: CASSAEGKGQPQHF
V gene: TRBV7-8; D gene: NA; CDR3 protein: CASSLAYSNSNTDTQYF
V gene: TRBV28; D gene: NA; CDR3 protein: CASSLLLGSTGANVLTF
V gene: TRBV7-2; D gene: NA; CDR3 protein: CASNLVGNTGELFF
V gene: TRBV7-6; D gene: TRBD1; CDR3 protein: CASSWGQGASGTEAFF
V gene: TRBV4-2; D gene: NA; CDR3 protein: CASSHEESLNTEAFF
V gene: TRBV7-6; D gene: TRBD2; CDR3 protein: CASRSYGGTNTGELFF
V gene: TRBV12-3/TRBV12-4; D gene: NA; CDR3 protein: CASSLASAGLDQPQHF
V gene: TRBV9; D gene: NA; CDR3 protein: CASSVAGAAYNEQFF
V gene: TRBV7-3; D gene: TRBD1; CDR3 protein: CASSLTGGKMETQYF
V gene: TRBV24-1; D gene: TRBD2; CDR3 protein: CATSSTSGGYNEQFF
V gene: TRBV7-9; D gene: TRBD1; CDR3 protein: CASSDYTGTGAYEQYF
V gene: TRBV7-8; D gene: NA; CDR3 protein: CASSFIRGSNEQFF
V gene: TRBV28; D gene: TRBD1; CDR3 protein: CASRDTGGLAEAFF
V gene: TRBV28; D gene: NA; CDR3 protein: CASRRTGTDSYTEAFF
V gene: TRBV28; D gene: TRBD2; CDR3 protein: CASKTSGDYNEQFF
V gene: TRBV7-9; D gene: NA; CDR3 protein: CASSPPDVAKNIQYF
V gene: TRBV7-6; D gene: NA; CDR3 protein: CASSSSPHYEQYF
V gene: TRBV20-1; D gene: NA; CDR3 protein: CSARRRGGTEAFF
V gene: TRBV7-2; D gene: NA; CDR3 protein: CASSLKAPFSSWRDNEQFF
V gene: TRBV5-5; D gene: NA; CDR3 protein: CASRPGHGVYEQYF
V gene: TRBV7-6; D gene: NA; CDR3 protein: CASSFDGYEQFF
V gene: TRBV25-1; D gene: NA; CDR3 protein: CASSEFRVTEAFF
V gene: TRBV2; D gene: NA; CDR3 protein: CASQPGPSYGYTF
V gene: TRBV25-1; D gene: NA; CDR3 protein: CASSEVDNNQPQHF
V gene: TRBV7-2; D gene: NA; CDR3 protein: CASSLALDAEAFF
V gene: TRBV18; D gene: NA; CDR3 protein: CASSPPIDYYEQYF
V gene: TRBV7-8; D gene: NA; CDR3 protein: CASSLGPLQAEAFF
V gene: TRBV7-9; D gene: NA; CDR3 protein: CASSLTDSLYNEQFF
V gene: TRBV6-6; D gene: TRBD2; CDR3 protein: CASRARLAGGPYNEQFF
V gene: TRBV2; D gene: NA; CDR3 protein: CASSPPDRNEQFF
V gene: TRBV29-1; D gene: TRBD2; CDR3 protein: CSVITSGGNTDTQYF
V gene: TRBV28; D gene: TRBD2; CDR3 protein: CASSSGLAGGWNIQYF
V gene: TRBV20-1; D gene: TRBD1; CDR3 protein: CSARAGTGYWYEQYF